These 5 T cell receptor beta chains were all obtained from the same sample, sequenced in a study of identical twins. Via MiXCR, TCRdb re-called the 5' RACE reads, giving one row per CDR3 protein. The sample records 1.5 million to 2 million distinct CDR3 sequences, 32% being singletons. Sequences were obtained from cord blood. The receptors were gathered from a newborn girl in good health.

The DNA of the CDR3 is TGTGCCAGCAGTTACGGACAGGGGGCCGGTACCGGGGAGCTGTTTTTT. Translating it yields CASSYGQGAGTGELFF. The chain carries TRBV6-5 and TRBJ2-2, with 11 bases aligning to TRBD1. The germline V gene encodes CDR1 MNHEY and CDR2 SVGAGI. Trimming at V came to 2 bases and at J to 5 bases, leaving 4 bases not matched to a gene. CDR3 length equals 16 residues.

This clonotype was observed a few times. This chain joins TRBV9 and TRBJ2-7, with D possibly being TRBD2 (6 bases). This CDR3 region has 17 residues. The ends were cut back, 4 bases at V and 0 bases at J, with 20 bases in the middle. Germline CDR1 reads SGDLS; CDR2 reads YYNGEE. CDR3 coding DNA: TGTGCCAGCAGCCCCACCCCGACTAGGCTGAGCTCCTACGAGCAGTACTTC. Its translation: CASSPTPTRLSSYEQYF.

This chain uses TRBV6-5 with TRBJ1-3, with D possibly TRBD1 on 5 matching bases. The CDR3 loop spans 14 amino acids. The V end was cut by 2 bases, the J end by 4 bases, with 9 bases between. Per germline, CDR1 MNHEY and CDR2 SVGAGI. The CDR3 loop is CASSYGGAGNTIYF. CDR3 coding DNA: TGTGCCAGCAGTTACGGGGGAGCGGGAAACACCATATATTTT.

In its sample, this clonotype was seen a few times. V is TRBV20-1 and J is TRBJ2-3; D might be TRBD2 (6 bases). V was pared by 0 bases and J by 5 bases, with 24 bases between. The length of the CDR3 is 18 residues. Looked up from germline, CDR1 is DFQATT and CDR2 is SNEGSKA (reference sequence). The CDR3 is CSARDLIEVAEEGDTQYF. DNA of the CDR3: TGCAGTGCTAGAGATCTGATCGAGGTAGCAGAGGAGGGAGATACGCAGTATTTT.

This clonotype was seen only once. V gene TRBV30 combines with J gene TRBJ1-2; no clear D gene. This CDR3 comprises 14 residues. Trimming stripped 4 bases from V and 5 bases from J, with 17 bases between. Germline V gene sequence: CDR1 GTSNPN, CDR2 SVGIG (reference sequence). CDR3 protein: CAWKATTGLYGYTF. The CDR3 nucleotides read TGTGCCTGGAAGGCCACCACGGGCCTATATGGCTACACCTTC.